The 21 T cell receptor beta chains below all came from one sample that was sequenced in a study of shared clonotypes between healthy human individuals. The protocol was immunoSEQ multiplex PCR, while the TCRdb copy is restricted to in-frame clones and leaves out a portion. The sample shows hundreds of thousands of clones, around 78% of them seen only once. Sequenced input: memory CD4+ T cells sorted from blood. Indicated subset: CD45RA-negative fraction. Every receptor here comes from a woman in her thirties in good health.

This clone was seen just once. The V gene is TRBV29-1, the J gene TRBJ1-3; D remains unclear. The CDR3 is made up of 16 amino acids. Germline CDR1 SQVTM, CDR2 ANQGSEA. V gave up 0 bases and J gave up 2 bases, with 14 bases separating them. The CDR3 is CSVEDPGPATGNTIYF. The CDR3 coding sequence is TGCAGCGTTGAAGATCCAGGCCCTGCGACTGGAAACACCATATATTTT.

V usage is TRBV28 and J usage is TRBJ2-7; possibly TRBD2 for D (6 bases). CDR3 length: 14 residues. The V gene lost 7 bases and the J gene lost 0 bases, with 13 bases spanning the gap. Germline values: CDR1 MDHEN, CDR2 SYDVKM. The CDR3 region is CASTLAGTSYEQYF. CDR3 nucleotides: TGTGCCAGCACCTTGGCGGGAACCTCCTACGAGCAGTACTTC. The full variable domain, completed using reference TRBV28 and TRBJ2-7, is DVKVTQSSRYLVKRTGEKVFLECVQDMDHENMFWYRQDPGLGLRLIYFSYDVKMKEKGDIPEGYSVSREKKERFSLILESASTNQTSMYLCASTLAGTSYEQYFGPGTRLTVT.

The V gene is TRBV7-7, the J gene TRBJ2-5; 10 bases line up with TRBD1. CDR3 length equals 14 residues. Trimming cost V 5 bases and J 5 bases; bases outside gene matches: 5. The V gene's germline CDR1 is SSHAT and CDR2 FNYEAQ (reference sequence). CDR3 sequence: CASSDPGQGETQYF. In DNA form, the CDR3 reads TGTGCCAGCAGCGATCCGGGACAGGGGGAGACCCAGTACTTC.

V gene TRBV2 combines with J gene TRBJ2-1; 9 nucleotides align to TRBD2. Germline V lookup: CDR1 SNHLY, CDR2 FYNNEI. The CDR3 is made up of 16 amino acids. V gave up 0 bases and J gave up 8 bases; unmatched junction bases: 8. The CDR3 spells CASSEASGTSLDEQFF. The CDR3 region has the DNA TGTGCCAGCAGTGAAGCTTCCGGGACTAGCTTAGATGAGCAGTTCTTC.

The chain carries TRBV6-5 and TRBJ2-2; no reliable D call. The ends were cut back, 3 bases at V and 6 bases at J, with 14 bases in the middle. Germline loops: CDR1 MNHEY, CDR2 SVGAGI. This CDR3 has 15 amino acids. The DNA for the CDR3 is TGTGCCAGCAGTTATTTCTCCCTCCTGGCCGGGGAGCTGTTTTTT. It translates to CASSYFSLLAGELFF.

This clone was seen a handful of times. V gene TRBV9 combines with J gene TRBJ1-5; possibly TRBD1 for D (5 bases). Deletions cut 4 bases from V and 2 bases from J, with 13 bases between. Per germline, CDR1 SGDLS and CDR2 YYNGEE. The CDR3 runs to 15 residues. In nucleotides, the CDR3 is TGTGCCAGCAGCCTCGGGGGGACGGGCAATCAGCCCCAGCATTTT. It yields the protein CASSLGGTGNQPQHF.

At least ten counts were recorded for this clone. This CDR3 is also generated by other DNA sequences in the sample. The chain couples TRBV5-1 to TRBJ1-5; 8 bases line up with TRBD1. CDR3 length: 13 amino acids. V shed 4 bases and J 6 bases; nucleotides not matched to a gene: 3. Germline V gives CDR1 SGHRS, CDR2 YFSETQ. The DNA of the CDR3 is TGCGCCAGCAGCCGGACAGGGAGTCAGCCCCAGCATTTT. It encodes CASSRTGSQPQHF.

The chain couples TRBV9 to TRBJ2-2; 7 bases map to TRBD2. Germline V gene data show CDR1 as SGDLS and CDR2 as YYNGEE. The CDR3 has 19 residues. The V gene end was trimmed by 0 bases and the J gene end by 2 bases; junction bases not matched to a gene: 13. CDR3 sequence: CASSVGGRAGATNTGELFF. DNA of the CDR3: TGTGCCAGCAGCGTAGGAGGGCGGGCGGGAGCGACTAACACCGGGGAGCTGTTTTTT.

About this clone itself: Germline and junction disagree at one end, which may indicate a read error. J is TRBJ2-3 and V is TRBV4-2; 14 bases map to TRBD2. This CDR3 has 21 amino acids. Germline V gene lookup returns CDR1 LGHNA and CDR2 YNFKEQ. This CDR3 reads CASRQAELGLAGEVERDTQYF. The CDR3 DNA reads TGTGCCAGCAGGCAAGCGGAGTTGGGACTAGCGGGAGAAGTTGAGCGGGATACGCAGTATTTT.

The rearrangement links TRBV5-4 to TRBJ2-5, with 9 bases identical to TRBD2. The CDR3 has 18 amino acids. The germline V gene has CDR1 SGHNT and CDR2 YYREEE (reference sequence). The trim removed 0 bases at V and 5 bases at J, leaving 14 bases unmatched. In DNA, the CDR3 is TGTGCCAGCAGCTTGGTTAGGCCTAGCGGGACGGCCAGGGAGACCCAGTACTTC. Its translation is CASSLVRPSGTARETQYF.

V and J are TRBV27 and TRBJ1-5; 7 bases agree with TRBD1. This CDR3 has 15 residues. Germline-derived CDR1 and CDR2 are MNHEY and SMNVEV (reference sequence). V lost 8 bases and J lost 4; bases outside the gene matches: 11. This CDR3 reads CASRPEGAGNQPQHF. CDR3 in DNA: TGTGCCAGCCGACCTGAGGGGGCGGGTAATCAGCCCCAGCATTTT.

The rearrangement links TRBV5-1 to TRBJ2-3; TRBD2 matches at 15 bases. V lost 4 bases to trimming and J lost 5 bases; unmatched junction nucleotides: 8. CDR1 SGHRS and CDR2 YFSETQ come from the germline V gene. The CDR3 loop spans 17 amino acids. Here the CDR3 DNA reads TGCGCCAGCAGCAAAAACGGACTAGCGGGAGGGAAAGATACGCAGTATTTT. This codes for CASSKNGLAGGKDTQYF.

The chain joins TRBV6-1 to TRBJ2-7; the match to TRBD1 covers 8 bases. The J call is uncertain, as TRBJ2-5 better fits the DNA end. Germline CDR1 and CDR2: MNHNS and SASEGT. The CDR3 covers 15 residues. CDR3 bases: TGTGCCAGCAGTGAGTGGCAGGGGGCCACGGAGACCCAGTACTTC. It codes for CASSEWQGATETQYF.

This chain links TRBV19 with TRBJ2-7; TRBD2 agrees at 7 bases. V shed 2 bases, J shed 6 bases, and the junction held 10 bases outside the gene matches. Germline CDR1 LNHDA, CDR2 SQIVND (reference sequence). The CDR3 consists of 15 residues. The CDR3 region has the DNA TGTGCCAGTAGTATAAACGGGGAGGGATCGGCCGAGCAGTACTTC. Encoded protein: CASSINGEGSAEQYF.

The rearrangement links TRBV11-2 to TRBJ2-7; D assignment may be TRBD1 or TRBD2 (6 bases each). The CDR3 runs to 15 residues. Trimming cost V 0 bases and J 0 bases, with 9 bases left between them. From germline, CDR1 is SGHAT and CDR2 FQNNGV. In DNA, the CDR3 is TGTGCCAGCAGCTTAGAGCGGGGACACTCCTACGAGCAGTACTTC. This sequence encodes CASSLERGHSYEQYF.

The chain recombines TRBV4-1 with TRBJ1-2; D is unclear. The CDR3 is 15 residues long. The germline V gene encodes CDR1 MGHRA and CDR2 YSYEKL. V was cut by 2 bases and J by 1 base, with 11 bases left in between. CDR3 DNA: TGCGCCAGCAGCCAACAACCGGGCCATAACTATGGCTACACCTTC. Its protein product is CASSQQPGHNYGYTF.

Details on this clone: Just one base apart from a much larger clone, this may be a read error. The chain links TRBV2 to TRBJ2-7; D not resolved. The CDR3 is 12 amino acids. Deletions cut 1 base from V and 4 bases from J, with 5 bases between. In germline, CDR1 is SNHLY, CDR2 FYNNEI. The DNA of the CDR3 is TGTGCCAGCAGTGAAGTAAGTTACGAGCAGTACTTC. Translating it yields CASSEVSYEQYF. Full variable domain (rest looked up from reference TRBV2 and TRBJ2-7): EPEVTQTPSHQVTQMGQEVILRCVPISNHLYFYWYRQILGQKVEFLVSFYNNEISEKSEIFDDQFSVERPDGSNFTLKIRSTKLEDSAMYFCASSEVSYEQYFGPGTRLTVT.

The V and J genes are TRBV7-3 and TRBJ1-5, with D perhaps matching TRBD1 (6 bases). Germline CDR1 is SGHTA and CDR2 is FQGTGA. This CDR3 has 15 residues. The V and J ends lost 2 bases and 5 bases respectively, with 13 bases between them. In nucleotides, the CDR3 is TGTGCCAGCAGCTTACGGCCAGGGGAGGATCAGCCCCAGCATTTT. It codes for CASSLRPGEDQPQHF.

The chain links TRBV28 to TRBJ2-2; a possible D gene is TRBD1 (5 bases). V lost 10 bases to trimming and J lost 0 bases, with 9 bases between them. Germline CDR1 MDHEN, CDR2 SYDVKM. The CDR3 covers 13 residues. The CDR3 DNA is TGTGCCACCCCGACAGCGAACACCGGGGAGCTGTTTTTT. Amino acid sequence: CATPTANTGELFF.

The chain joins TRBV7-9 to TRBJ1-1; the D is unclear. In germline, CDR1 is SEHNR, CDR2 FQNEAQ (reference sequence). There are 13 residues in the CDR3. The V end lost 1 base, the J end lost 3 bases, and 6 bases lay between the germline ends. The DNA for the CDR3 is TGTGCCAGCAGCTTAGAACAGTACACTGAAGCTTTCTTT. The encoded protein is CASSLEQYTEAFF. Full variable domain (outside the CDR3, taken from reference TRBV7-9 and TRBJ1-1): DTGVSQNPRHKITKRGQNVTFRCDPISEHNRLYWYRQTLGQGPEFLTYFQNEAQLEKSRLLSDRFSAERPKGSFSTLEIQRTEQGDSAMYLCASSLEQYTEAFFGQGTRLTVV.

This clone was recorded many times. The chain uses TRBV19 and TRBJ2-1; 8 bases are a match to TRBD2. CDR3 length: 14 amino acids. The germline V gene encodes CDR1 LNHDA and CDR2 SQIVND (reference sequence). J was trimmed by 10 bases and V by 2 bases; bases with no gene match: 7. This chain's CDR3 is CASSILRTSLEQFF. The CDR3 region has the DNA TGTGCCAGTAGTATACTGAGGACTAGCTTGGAGCAGTTCTTC.